The 21 T cell receptor beta chains presented below share a single source sample, sequenced in a study of cytomegalovirus exposure and HLA in healthy donors. PCR amplification relied on 60 Vbeta primers (plus 13 Jbeta primers). Clones were read by immunoSEQ multiplex PCR, and TCRdb kept only the in-frame ones, dropping some. Of approximately 32,000 clones listed, approximately 82% are singletons. Source material: PBMCs. These receptors were collected from a woman younger than 30 in good health and CMV-seronegative.

The rearrangement joins TRBV18 to TRBJ2-2; D is possibly TRBD2 (5 bases). CDR3 length equals 15 residues. Per the germline V gene, CDR1 is KGHSH and CDR2 is LQKENI. Trimming cost V 3 bases and J 0 bases, with 8 bases left between them. CDR3: CASSPGGSNTGELFF. In DNA, the CDR3 is TGTGCCAGCTCACCGGGCGGGTCGAACACCGGGGAGCTGTTTTTT.

V usage is TRBV7-2 and J usage is TRBJ1-5, with TRBD1 as a possible D gene (6 bases). Trimming cost V 5 bases and J 6 bases, with 20 bases left between them. Germline loops: CDR1 SGHTA, CDR2 FQGNSA. The CDR3 runs to 16 residues. The CDR3 nucleotides read TGTGCCAGCAGCCCCCGGGAGGGGGGCAGGAGTCAGCCCCAGCATTTT. Its protein product is CASSPREGGRSQPQHF.

This clone was observed a single time. The chain joins TRBV4-3 to TRBJ1-3, with D perhaps matching TRBD1 (5 bases). The CDR3 extends over 16 amino acids. The ends were cut back, 1 base at V and 0 bases at J, with 10 bases in the middle. Germline-derived CDR1 and CDR2 are LGHNA and YSLEER. The CDR3 nucleotides are TGCGCCAGCAGCCAAGGACAGATGAGCTCTGGAAACACCATATATTTT. Protein sequence: CASSQGQMSSGNTIYF.

The rearrangement links TRBV7-2 to TRBJ2-3; D is ambiguous. The CDR3 has 15 amino acids. Germline V gene data show CDR1 as SGHTA and CDR2 as FQGNSA. Trimming left V 4 bases short and J 2 bases short, with 13 bases between. For the CDR3, the DNA is TGTGCCAGCAGCTCTGCTGGGCCCCTCACAGATACGCAGTATTTT. It codes for CASSSAGPLTDTQYF.

With respect to this clone: At one of its ends the junction is not consistent with the germline gene, which may arise from a read error. The chain carries TRBV6-1 and TRBJ2-5, with 12 positions matching TRBD2. CDR3 length equals 18 residues. From germline, CDR1 is MNHNS and CDR2 SASEGT. CDR3 residues: CVSSEAVLAGGGMETQYF. The CDR3 region has the DNA TGTGTCAGCAGTGAAGCGGTACTAGCGGGGGGCGGGATGGAGACCCAGTACTTC.

This chain connects TRBV18 to TRBJ1-4; D is possibly TRBD1 (5 bases). The CDR3 extends over 15 amino acids. Trimming removed 2 bases from V and 0 bases from J, with 7 bases in between. Germline CDR1 is KGHSH and CDR2 is LQKENI. The CDR3 is CASSPGGSTNEKLFF. Here the CDR3 DNA reads TGTGCCAGCTCACCAGGGGGGTCAACTAATGAAAAACTGTTTTTT.

This clone was recorded only once. This sequence joins TRBV2 and TRBJ2-1; D not resolved. Trimming left V 4 bases short and J 12 bases short, with 16 bases between. CDR1 SNHLY and CDR2 FYNNEI come from the germline V gene. There are 13 residues in the CDR3. CDR3: CASSAATTFAQFF. CDR3 nucleotides: TGTGCCAGCAGTGCCGCTACGACTTTTGCGCAGTTCTTC.

The genes are TRBV27 and TRBJ2-5; 7 positions match TRBD1. Trimming cost V 6 bases and J 4 bases; bases outside gene matches: 5. Germline CDR1 reads MNHEY; CDR2 reads SMNVEV (reference sequence). The CDR3 is made up of 13 amino acids. This CDR3 is CASRSQGPETQYF. The CDR3 nucleotides are TGTGCCAGCAGATCACAGGGGCCAGAGACCCAGTACTTC.

The chain combines TRBV4-3 with TRBJ2-1; 15 bases map to TRBD2. Unmatched junction bases numbered 8, after V lost 0 bases and J lost 2 bases. The CDR3 loop spans 20 amino acids. Germline lookup yields CDR1 LGHNA and CDR2 YSLEER. CDR3 region: CASSQDLWTSGRATYNEQFF. In nucleotides, the CDR3 is TGCGCCAGCAGCCAAGATCTGTGGACTAGCGGGAGGGCCACCTACAATGAGCAGTTCTTC.

The DNA for the CDR3 is TGCGCCACCGGACTGAGGGACTCAACCTACGAGCAGTACTTC. Its translation: CATGLRDSTYEQYF. The rearrangement joins TRBV5-1 to TRBJ2-7, with D perhaps TRBD2 (6 bases). The CDR3 loop spans 14 amino acids. V was shortened by 9 bases and J by 2 bases, with 18 bases between the two germline ends. CDR1 and CDR2 from the germline V gene are SGHRS and YFSETQ.

V gene TRBV4-3 combines with J gene TRBJ1-1; maybe TRBD1 (5 bases). The CDR3 is 16 residues long. Trimming removed 0 bases from V and 6 bases from J, with 17 bases in between. Germline V gene lookup returns CDR1 LGHNA and CDR2 YSLEER. The CDR3 DNA follows: TGCGCCAGCAGCCAAGATCGGTTAACAGCGGGGGCTGAAGCTTTCTTT. Translated, it gives CASSQDRLTAGAEAFF.

This chain joins TRBV23-1 and TRBJ2-2; 7 bases map to TRBD1. TRBV23-1 falls under the ORF class, with uncertain function. J lost 7 bases, V lost 10 bases, and 9 bases had no gene match. There are 13 residues in the CDR3. The CDR3 spells CANIDRALGELFF. For the CDR3, the DNA is TGCGCCAATATCGACAGGGCCCTCGGGGAGCTGTTTTTT.

The chain carries TRBV5-1 and TRBJ2-3; 7 bases map to TRBD2. This CDR3 is built from 13 residues. The junction had 5 bases not matched to a gene; V was cut back by 6 bases and J by 4 bases. Germline loops: CDR1 SGHRS, CDR2 YFSETQ. The CDR3 region is CASKTSYADTQYF. CDR3 nucleotide sequence: TGCGCCAGCAAGACTAGCTACGCAGATACGCAGTATTTT.

This clone has more than one count but fewer than ten. The rearrangement links TRBV5-4 to TRBJ1-2, with D perhaps matching TRBD1 (5 bases). Trimming shortened V by 2 bases and J by 4 bases, and 12 bases separated the two germline ends. This CDR3 contains 14 residues. Looked up from germline, CDR1 is SGHNT and CDR2 is YYREEE (reference sequence). The CDR3 DNA sequence: TGTGCCAGCAGCTTCAAGGGGCGCAGCTATGGCTACACCTTC. It translates to CASSFKGRSYGYTF.

The J gene is TRBJ2-1, the V gene TRBV19; TRBD2 matches at 8 bases. J lost 6 bases, V lost 7 bases, and 8 bases had no gene match. This CDR3 region has 14 residues. CDR1 and CDR2 (germline): LNHDA, SQIVND (reference sequence). Here the CDR3 reads CASTPGTRRNEQFF. CDR3 coding DNA: TGTGCCAGTACCCCCGGGACTAGGCGCAATGAGCAGTTCTTC.

This clone was counted a few times. Other DNA sequences in the sample encode the same CDR3. This sequence joins TRBV7-2 and TRBJ2-7; D call uncertain. CDR1 and CDR2 (germline): SGHTA, FQGNSA. The CDR3 has 12 amino acids. The V end lost 4 bases, the J end lost 0 bases, and 4 bases lay between the germline ends. The CDR3 region has the DNA TGTGCCAGCAGCTCCAGCTCCTACGAGCAGTACTTC. It translates to CASSSSSYEQYF.

The chain has TRBV2 and TRBJ2-3; D possibly corresponds to TRBD2 (6 bases). This CDR3 is 12 amino acids long. V lost 4 bases and J lost 7, with 9 bases in between. The germline CDR1 and CDR2 sequences are SNHLY and FYNNEI. In DNA form, the CDR3 reads TGTGCCAGCAGTGGTAGCGGAAATACGCAGTATTTT. It translates to CASSGSGNTQYF.

V gene TRBV7-2 combines with J gene TRBJ2-7; D unresolved. Germline CDR1 reads SGHTA; CDR2 reads FQGNSA. The CDR3 covers 12 residues. V lost 3 bases, J lost 1 base, and 4 bases lay in between. The CDR3 DNA is TGTGCCAGCAGCTTTAATTCCTACGAGCAGTACTTC. Translation: CASSFNSYEQYF.

V is TRBV27 and J is TRBJ1-1; tentative D call: TRBD1 (5 bases). Trimming left V 6 bases short and J 0 bases short, with 8 bases between. Per the germline V gene, CDR1 is MNHEY and CDR2 is SMNVEV (reference sequence). The CDR3 is 13 amino acids. The CDR3 DNA sequence: TGTGCCAGCAGGGGGGGGTTGAACACTGAAGCTTTCTTT. This gives the protein CASRGGLNTEAFF.

The J gene is TRBJ1-1, the V gene TRBV19, with 7 nucleotides matching TRBD1. Germline V gene sequence: CDR1 LNHDA, CDR2 SQIVND (reference sequence). This CDR3 has 16 amino acids. Trimming took 5 bases from V and 0 from J; bases not matched to a gene: 9. The DNA of the CDR3 is TGTGCCAGTAGTCCACATCCAGGGGGGATGAACACTGAAGCTTTCTTT. This gives the protein CASSPHPGGMNTEAFF.

The J gene is TRBJ2-7, the V gene TRBV5-6, with a possible D match to TRBD1 (5 bases). The CDR3 is 14 residues long. Germline V gene data show CDR1 as SGHDT and CDR2 as YYEEEE. With 2 bases removed from V and 4 bases from J, the gap between germline ends came to 13 bases. CDR3 nucleotide sequence: TGTGCCAGCAGCTTATCCAGACAGATTTACGAGCAGTACTTC. It translates to CASSLSRQIYEQYF.